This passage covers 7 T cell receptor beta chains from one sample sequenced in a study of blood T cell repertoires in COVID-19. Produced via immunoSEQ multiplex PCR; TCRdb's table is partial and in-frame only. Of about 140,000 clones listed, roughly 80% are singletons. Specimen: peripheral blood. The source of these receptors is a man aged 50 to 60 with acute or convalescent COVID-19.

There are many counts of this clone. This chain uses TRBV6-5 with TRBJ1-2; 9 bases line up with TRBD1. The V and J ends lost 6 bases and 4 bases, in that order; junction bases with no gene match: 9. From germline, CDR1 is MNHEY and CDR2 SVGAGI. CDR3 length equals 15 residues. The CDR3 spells CASRPTGGLGYGYTF. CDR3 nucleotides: TGTGCCAGCAGACCGACAGGGGGTCTTGGCTATGGCTACACCTTC.

The CDR3 reads CASSGHLQGYTEAFF. The CDR3 DNA sequence: TGTGCCAGTTCCGGACACCTACAGGGGTACACTGAAGCTTTCTTT. The rearrangement joins TRBV19 to TRBJ1-1; TRBD1 aligns across 7 bases. Germline CDR1 is LNHDA and CDR2 is SQIVND (reference sequence). V lost 8 bases, J lost 3 bases, and 12 bases stayed unmatched. There are 15 residues in the CDR3. The variable domain in full, with the rest retrieved from reference TRBV19 and TRBJ1-1, is DGGITQSPKYLFRKEGQNVTLSCEQNLNHDAMYWYRQDPGQGLRLIYYSQIVNDFQKGDIAEGYSVSREKKESFPLTVTSAQKNPTAFYLCASSGHLQGYTEAFFGQGTRLTVV.

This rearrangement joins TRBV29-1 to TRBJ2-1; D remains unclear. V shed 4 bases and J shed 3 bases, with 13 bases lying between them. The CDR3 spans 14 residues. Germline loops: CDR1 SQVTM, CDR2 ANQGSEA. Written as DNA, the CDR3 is TGCAGCGTTGCCATCCCCAACTTCTACAATGAGCAGTTCTTC. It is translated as CSVAIPNFYNEQFF.

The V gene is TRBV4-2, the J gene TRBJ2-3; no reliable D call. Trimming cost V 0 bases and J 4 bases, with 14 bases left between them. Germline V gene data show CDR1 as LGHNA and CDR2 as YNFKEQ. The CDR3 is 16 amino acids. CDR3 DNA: TGTGCCAGCAGCCAAGACGCTGGCTACAGTGCAGATACGCAGTATTTT. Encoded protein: CASSQDAGYSADTQYF.

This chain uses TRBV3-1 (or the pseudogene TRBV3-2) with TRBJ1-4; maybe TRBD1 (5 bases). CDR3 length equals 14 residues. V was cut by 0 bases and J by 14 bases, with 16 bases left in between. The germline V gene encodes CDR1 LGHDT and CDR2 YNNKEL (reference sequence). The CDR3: CASSQDLTGGNLFF. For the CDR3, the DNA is TGTGCCAGCAGCCAAGATCTCACAGGCGGCAACCTGTTTTTT.

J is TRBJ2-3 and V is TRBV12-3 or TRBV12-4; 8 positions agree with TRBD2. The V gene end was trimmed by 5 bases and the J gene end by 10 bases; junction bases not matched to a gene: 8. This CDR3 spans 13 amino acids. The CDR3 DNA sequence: TGTGCCAGCAGTCCGGGACTAGGCCACCCGCAGTATTTT. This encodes CASSPGLGHPQYF.

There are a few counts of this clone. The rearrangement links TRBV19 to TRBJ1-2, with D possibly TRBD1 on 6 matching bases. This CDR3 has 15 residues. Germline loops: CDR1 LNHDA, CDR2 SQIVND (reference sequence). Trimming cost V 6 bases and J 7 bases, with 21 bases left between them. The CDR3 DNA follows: TGTGCCAGTAGGACAGGCTCCGCCGAGATGGGTGGCTACACCTTC. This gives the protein CASRTGSAEMGGYTF.